These 15 T cell receptor beta chains share one sample of origin, sequenced in a study of cytomegalovirus exposure and HLA in healthy donors. Both 60 Vbeta primers and 13 Jbeta primers went into the PCR. This table comes from immunoSEQ multiplex PCR, and its TCRdb copy is limited to in-frame clones, with some not included. The repertoire holds 200,000 to 250,000 clones, with 80% to 90% as singletons. The sequencing sample was made of PBMCs. The source of these receptors is a man younger than 45 in good health and CMV-seronegative.

V is TRBV19 and J is TRBJ1-1, with 9 positions matching TRBD1. The germline CDR1 and CDR2 sequences are LNHDA and SQIVND (reference sequence). This CDR3 contains 14 residues. Trimming removed 4 bases from V and 6 bases from J; junction bases left unmatched: 6. As DNA, the CDR3 is TGTGCCAGTAGTAGTGAACAGGGGGCCTCTGAAGCTTTCTTT. Its translation is CASSSEQGASEAFF. Full variable domain (missing parts from reference TRBV19 and TRBJ1-1): DGGITQSPKYLFRKEGQNVTLSCEQNLNHDAMYWYRQDPGQGLRLIYYSQIVNDFQKGDIAEGYSVSREKKESFPLTVTSAQKNPTAFYLCASSSEQGASEAFFGQGTRLTVV.

In this sample, this clone turned up a few times. Other DNA sequences in the same sample also yield this CDR3. J is TRBJ1-5 and V is TRBV27; tentatively, D is TRBD1 (5 bases). The germline V gene encodes CDR1 MNHEY and CDR2 SMNVEV (reference sequence). The CDR3 has 12 amino acids. Trimming shortened V by 5 bases and J by 6 bases, and 8 bases separated the two germline ends. The CDR3 DNA reads TGTGCCAGCAGTAGTAGGGGTCAGCCCCAGCATTTT. It yields the protein CASSSRGQPQHF.

The V and J genes are TRBV9 and TRBJ1-2; no reliable D call. The germline CDR1 and CDR2 sequences are SGDLS and YYNGEE. Trimming took off 3 bases at V and 2 bases at J, with 8 bases between the two ends. The CDR3 loop spans 13 amino acids. The DNA of the CDR3 is TGTGCCAGCAGCGCGACACAAAACTATGGCTACACCTTC. It yields the protein CASSATQNYGYTF.

This chain joins TRBV6-5 and TRBJ2-5; D might be TRBD1 (6 bases). The V end lost 6 bases, the J end lost 2 bases, and 10 bases lay between the germline ends. CDR1 MNHEY and CDR2 SVGAGI come from the germline V gene. The CDR3 loop spans 13 amino acids. The CDR3 DNA sequence: TGTGCCAGCAGCTTACAGGGACAAGAGACCCAGTACTTC. Its protein is CASSLQGQETQYF.

This clone was seen more than once but under ten times. The chain recombines TRBV2 with TRBJ1-1; D is uncertain. The V end was cut by 6 bases, the J end by 7 bases, with 9 bases between. Germline V gene data show CDR1 as SNHLY and CDR2 as FYNNEI. This CDR3 has 11 residues. CDR3 in amino acids: CASSRAGEAFF. CDR3 DNA sequence: TGTGCCAGCAGCCGCGCCGGTGAAGCTTTCTTT.

This clone was observed a few times. The chain uses TRBV15 and TRBJ2-3; 9 nucleotides align to TRBD1. The germline V gene encodes CDR1 LNHNV and CDR2 YYDKDF (reference sequence). The CDR3 has 19 residues. The V and J ends lost 4 bases and 0 bases, in that order; junction bases with no gene match: 14. CDR3 sequence (DNA): TGTGCCACCAGCACACCCCTCATGACGACAGGGGGAAGCACAGATACGCAGTATTTT. It yields the protein CATSTPLMTTGGSTDTQYF. The full variable domain, completed using reference TRBV15 and TRBJ2-3, is DAMVIQNPRYQVTQFGKPVTLSCSQTLNHNVMYWYQQKSSQAPKLLFHYYDKDFNNEADTPDNFQSRRPNTSFCFLDIRSPGLGDTAMYLCATSTPLMTTGGSTDTQYFGPGTRLTVL.

The sample holds one count of this clone. This sequence joins TRBV28 and TRBJ1-4, with TRBD1 identical over 9 bases. V shed 8 bases and J 8 bases; nucleotides not matched to a gene: 9. Germline V gene sequence: CDR1 MDHEN, CDR2 SYDVKM. The CDR3 runs 14 residues. CDR3 nucleotide sequence: TGTGCCAGCCTCCTGACAGGGGGTCACGAAAAACTGTTTTTT. This sequence encodes CASLLTGGHEKLFF.

This rearrangement joins TRBV9 to TRBJ1-6; 7 positions match TRBD1. This CDR3 region has 16 residues. The V and J ends lost 3 bases and 7 bases, in that order; junction bases with no gene match: 10. Germline V gives CDR1 SGDLS, CDR2 YYNGEE. The chain's CDR3 is CASSGGAGTANSPLHF. CDR3 DNA sequence: TGTGCCAGCAGCGGTGGGGCCGGGACAGCAAATTCACCCCTCCACTTT.

The rearrangement links TRBV5-6 to TRBJ1-1; D gene uncertain. Trimming stripped 1 base from V and 3 bases from J, with 13 bases between. This CDR3 is built from 15 residues. Germline V gene lookup returns CDR1 SGHDT and CDR2 YYEEEE. CDR3 sequence reads: CASSLSEGSDTEAFF. The CDR3, as DNA: TGTGCCAGCAGCTTGAGCGAGGGATCGGACACTGAAGCTTTCTTT.

The CDR3 is CASEGGSNQPQHF. The CDR3 DNA reads TGTGCCAGCGAGGGAGGTAGCAATCAGCCCCAGCATTTT. This chain links TRBV6-1 with TRBJ1-5; D call uncertain. CDR3 length equals 13 residues. In germline, CDR1 is MNHNS, CDR2 SASEGT. V dropped 8 bases and J dropped 0 bases, with 8 bases sitting between them.

The chain links TRBV9 to TRBJ1-4; 7 bases fit TRBD1. The germline gives CDR1 SGDLS, CDR2 YYNGEE. V was pared by 5 bases and J by 5 bases, with 9 bases of the junction left unmatched. The CDR3 sequence is 15 residues long. In DNA, the CDR3 is TGTGCCAGCAGAAGTAGACAGGGCGTAAATGAAAAACTGTTTTTT. This encodes CASRSRQGVNEKLFF.

The chain uses TRBV7-2 and TRBJ2-1, with D possibly TRBD1 on 5 matching bases. Trimming cost V 5 bases and J 6 bases, with 8 bases left between them. The germline V gene has CDR1 SGHTA and CDR2 FQGNSA. The CDR3 is 12 residues long. CDR3: CASSADSNEQFF. The CDR3, as DNA: TGTGCCAGCAGCGCCGACAGCAATGAGCAGTTCTTC.

A few counts support this clone. The rearrangement joins TRBV28 to TRBJ1-5; possibly TRBD1 for D (5 bases). Germline CDR1 and CDR2: MDHEN and SYDVKM. Trimming removed 2 bases from V and 3 bases from J, with 11 bases in between. The CDR3 length is 15 residues. The CDR3 coding sequence is TGTGCCAGCAGTTTAATCAGGGCCCCCAATCAGCCCCAGCATTTT. Protein sequence: CASSLIRAPNQPQHF.

The chain joins TRBV7-9 to TRBJ2-1, with D maybe TRBD1 (5 bases). The CDR3 is 12 residues long. The germline CDR1 and CDR2 sequences are SEHNR and FQNEAQ (reference sequence). V lost 5 bases and J lost 8, with 10 bases in between. This chain's CDR3 is CASSHGRDEQFF. The CDR3 region has the DNA TGTGCCAGCAGCCACGGCAGGGATGAGCAGTTCTTC.

The chain recombines TRBV19 with TRBJ1-6; a weak D match, TRBD1 (5 bases). CDR3 length: 14 residues. Germline V gene lookup returns CDR1 LNHDA and CDR2 SQIVND (reference sequence). V lost 7 bases to trimming and J lost 4 bases, with 11 bases between them. For the CDR3, the DNA is TGTGCCAGTACCCTGTCAGGGTATAATTCACCCCTCCACTTT. Protein product: CASTLSGYNSPLHF.